This TCR beta chain was found in a study of shared clonotypes between healthy human individuals. Sequencing used immunoSEQ multiplex PCR; TCRdb keeps in-frame clones, though not all of them. Among a few million clones listed, around nine tenths were seen once. About this clone: Its matching antigen is unknown.

General study results and limits: The authors sampled blood alone, and tissue repertoires likely differ.

Germline V gene sequence: CDR1 KGHSH, CDR2 LQKENI. With 2 bases removed from V and 2 bases from J, the gap between germline ends came to 15 bases. This CDR3 comprises 16 residues. V usage is TRBV18 and J usage is TRBJ2-5, with a tentative D call TRBD2 (6 bases). The material sequenced was naive CD4+ T cells sorted from blood. As to subset: CD45RA+ positively selected. The source of this sequence is a man aged 18 to 29 in good health. CDR3 sequence: CASSPGTYRLQETQYF. CDR3 nucleotides: TGTGCCAGCTCACCAGGGACTTACCGCTTACAAGAGACCCAGTACTTC.